Reported below is one T cell receptor beta chain. In its sample, this clone was seen once. This clone's antigen is unknown. Base qualities are not at hand, and no much larger clone is one base apart. Using the deep immunoSEQ assay, TCR CDR3 regions were amplified from genomic DNA by multiplex PCR. For each cell subset, the extracted genomic DNA was distributed evenly across all wells of several immunoSEQ 96-well plates, and each plate served as one replicate. For sorted subsets, about 200 ng genomic DNA, equal to some 30,000 T cell genomes, was loaded into each replicate PCR. Purified libraries were quantified with a Qubit 3.0 fluorometer, sized on a Bioanalyzer 2100, and re-quantified with the KAPA Library Quantification kit. Every immunoSEQ 96-well plate was sequenced on a dedicated single-read 150-cycle Illumina NextSeq 550 flow cell. In the authors' own workflow: Because only junctional sequences without quality scores were contained in the immunoSEQ output, filtering matching that applied to full-length reads could not be performed. Sequences were annotated with PyIR, a Python wrapper for IgBLAST v1.9, and V/J genes and CDR3 were assigned using IMGT germline references. Any read was removed if the V/J assignment was weak (E-value above 1e-6), the CDR3 was missing, or the read contained stop codons, out-of-frame junctions, or ambiguous translated residues. V3J clonotypes were defined as sequences sharing the same inferred V gene, J gene, and CDR3 amino acid sequence. To compute the percentage overlap between repertoires, the number of shared unique clonotypes was divided by the size of the smaller repertoire. Richness of each repertoire was evaluated using RTK rarefaction, the Chao1 estimator, and Recon v2.1 estimates of unobserved clonotypes. For all TCRbeta clonotypes obtained by the gDNA method from several donors, generation probabilities were computed with OLGA. The table was pulled from immuneACCESS by TCRdb, which kept in-frame rearrangements only. Such tables lose some clones; where checked, under half of the loss comes from unresolved V genes, and the rest has no known cause. That table supplies the V and J calls and clone size; D and trimming were determined from the DNA. The sample contains 850,000 to 1,200,000 clones, around 75% of them found a single time. Together, the top ten hold approximately 1.5% of the sample.

The data were obtained in a study of shared clonotypes between healthy human individuals (dated by TCRdb to about 2020). General notes on the study: A few men and two women, aged 18 to 49 years, made up the cohort. Libraries were prepared and TCR repertoires were sequenced by different laboratories using diverse techniques, in order to increase sequencing depth and limit assay-specific biases. For each donor, three plates each were used for CD4 naive and CD4 memory, two plates were used for CD8 naive, and one plate was used for CD8 memory. Leukapheresis yielded between about 0.94 and 8.9 billion PBMCs per donor. The study deeply sequenced blood TCR repertoires of 5 or 6 healthy adults to estimate repertoire size and the extent of clonotype sharing between individuals.

Healthy HIV-negative adults with no recently reported acute infections or vaccinations were included as donors. All donors were Caucasian adults living in Nashville, Tennessee, USA. Magnetic negative selection was used to enrich CD4+ T cells, after which naive cells were positively selected on CD45RA and the negative fraction became the memory subset. Blood was collected by leukapheresis, and PBMCs were isolated by Ficoll-Histopaque density gradient centrifugation and then cryopreserved in liquid nitrogen vapor phase. Analytical flow cytometry was used to check the purity and quantity of each magnetically sorted T cell population. Genomic DNA was isolated from every sorted fraction and measured by UV absorbance on a Nanodrop 2000c. The investigation overall reported the following: Naive subsets generally had larger estimated clonotype richness than memory subsets did. Pairwise subsampling indicated that sequencing depth was expected to affect the degree of clonotype sharing among donors. Only blood was sampled, and tissue TCR repertoires likely differ from those in blood. Incomplete sequencing was indicated by rarefaction of sorted-subset datasets, despite the large sequencing depth. Clonotypes shared by all four sorted-subset donors showed higher generation probabilities than non-shared clonotypes. Because the study included a small number of donors, the genetic and exposure-history diversity represented was limited. Approximately 5% of naive CD4, 3.5% of naive CD8, approximately 2% of memory CD4, and approximately 0.39% of memory CD8 clonotypes were shared across several donors.

The sample was memory CD4+ T cells sorted from blood. In the paper's terms, the cell subset or site label means: CD45RA-negative fraction. The source is a man younger than 30 in good health.

This receptor carries the CDR3 CASSLAPGFDEQYF. The nucleotide sequence is TGCGCCAGCAGCTTGGCGCCGGGTTTCGACGAGCAGTACTTC. The sequence links TRBV5-1 to TRBJ2-7, with the D gene uncertain. CDR1 SGHRS and CDR2 YFSETQ were looked up in the germline V gene. Reading from cysteine to phenylalanine, the CDR3 counts 14 amino acids. Only the CDR3 part of the read is kept: 42 bases, read in frame from the first base. V is clipped by 0 bases and J by 5 bases, and the sequence between their germline boundaries is 12 bases long. Reference TRBV5-1 and TRBJ2-7 genes cover what lies past the CDR3, so the full variable domain is KAGVTQTPRYLIKTRGQQVTLSCSPISGHRSVSWYQQTPGQGLQFLFEYFSETQRNKGNFPGRFSGRQFSNSRSEMNVSTLELGDSALYLCASSLAPGFDEQYFGPGTRLTVT.